The next 17 T cell receptor beta chains were all read from a single sample in a study of human T cells and chemical hapten exposure. One entry per CDR3 protein results from TCRdb running MiXCR on the RACE reads. Altogether approximately 52,000 distinct CDR3 sequences are present, roughly a tenth being singletons, with the ten largest covering around 15%. As to time point: pre-sensitization, week 0. Noted treatment: therapeutic diphenylcyclopropenone sensitization with weekly scalp DPC. The specimen was whole blood, collected in connection with sensitization to the hapten diphenylcyclopropenone (DPC). Receptors were obtained from a middle-aged woman with alopecia areata. Some clones in this sample may be carry-over from other donors' samples.

This clonotype was seen a few times. An end of the junction does not agree with germline; a read error may underlie this. The V and J genes are TRBV5-1 and TRBJ2-2, with D possibly being TRBD1 (6 bases). CDR3 length equals 15 residues. Germline loops: CDR1 SGHRS, CDR2 YFSETQ. The CDR3 DNA reads TGCGCCAGCAGCTTGAACAGGGCGAATACCGGGGAGCTGTTTTTT. Its protein product is CASSLNRANTGELFF. The variable domain in full, with the rest retrieved from reference TRBV5-1 and TRBJ2-2, is KAGVTQTPRYLIKTRGQQVTLSCSPISGHRSVSWYQQTPGQGLQFLFEYFSETQRNKGNFPGRFSGRQFSNSRSEMNVSTLELGDSALYLCASSLNRANTGELFFGEGSRLTVL.

This clonotype appeared many times. The chain has TRBV18 and TRBJ1-1, with 12 bases aligning to TRBD1. This CDR3 spans 15 amino acids. Losses at the gene ends were 2 bases for V and 6 bases for J; bases not matched to a gene: 4. Per the germline V gene, CDR1 is KGHSH and CDR2 is LQKENI. The CDR3 bases are TGTGCCAGCTCACCATTGGGACAGGGGGCGTCTGAAGCTTTCTTT. It yields the protein CASSPLGQGASEAFF.

This clonotype was observed a handful of times. J is TRBJ2-1 and V is TRBV20-1; 9 bases align to TRBD1. The CDR3 extends over 16 amino acids. Germline CDR1 is DFQATT and CDR2 is SNEGSKA (reference sequence). The V segment lost 3 bases and the J segment 9 bases; nucleotides outside the gene matches: 15. CDR3 coding DNA: TGCAGTGCTAGGGGGACAGGGTTGGGATCGGGAGGTGAGCAGTTCTTC. Its protein is CSARGTGLGSGGEQFF.

The genes are TRBV2 and TRBJ2-3; D may correspond to TRBD1 or TRBD2 (5 bases each). The CDR3 spans 13 residues. The germline gives CDR1 SNHLY, CDR2 FYNNEI. The ends were cut back, 5 bases at V and 6 bases at J, with 12 bases in the middle. The CDR3 DNA follows: TGTGCCAGCAGTTGGGGGAATGGGGATACGCAGTATTTT. The encoded protein is CASSWGNGDTQYF.

In this sample, this clonotype turned up many times. The rearrangement links TRBV5-8 to TRBJ1-5; the D is unclear. Germline values: CDR1 SGHTS, CDR2 YDEGEE. The CDR3 is 14 residues long. Between the trimmed V and J ends, which lost 1 base and 2 bases, there was a span of 7 bases. This chain's CDR3 is CASSLIQGNQPQHF. As DNA, the CDR3 is TGTGCCAGCAGCTTGATCCAGGGCAATCAGCCCCAGCATTTT. Full variable domain (missing parts from reference TRBV5-8 and TRBJ1-5): EAGVTQSPTHLIKTRGQQATLRCSPISGHTSVYWYQQALGLGLQFLLWYDEGEERNRGNFPPRFSGRQFPNYSSELNVNALELEDSALYLCASSLIQGNQPQHFGDGTRLSIL.

This clonotype came up many times. The gene calls are TRBV11-1 and TRBJ1-6, with D perhaps TRBD1 (5 bases). Trimming pared 0 bases from V and 9 bases from J, leaving 6 bases between. The germline gives CDR1 SGHAT, CDR2 FQDESV (reference sequence). The CDR3 consists of 13 residues. The CDR3 reads CASSLARGSPLHF. DNA of the CDR3: TGTGCCAGCAGCTTAGCGAGGGGTTCACCCCTCCACTTT.

At least ten counts were recorded for this clonotype. The gene calls are TRBV10-3 and TRBJ2-3; D gene ambiguous. V was trimmed by 4 bases and J by 6 bases, leaving 17 bases between them. The CDR3 consists of 15 residues. CDR1 is ENHRY, CDR2 SYGVKD, per germline. CDR3 sequence reads: CAISVGPTVEDTQYF. DNA of the CDR3: TGTGCCATCAGTGTCGGGCCTACAGTCGAGGATACGCAGTATTTT.

As DNA, the CDR3 is TGTGCCAGCACCCCAGCGAATACGCAGTATTTT. Amino acids: CASTPANTQYF. V gene TRBV2 combines with J gene TRBJ2-3; unclear D gene. CDR3 size: 11 residues. The V end lost 7 bases, the J end lost 7 bases, and 9 bases lay between the germline ends. Germline CDR1 SNHLY, CDR2 FYNNEI. Using reference TRBV2 and TRBJ2-3 for the parts outside the CDR3, the full variable domain is EPEVTQTPSHQVTQMGQEVILRCVPISNHLYFYWYRQILGQKVEFLVSFYNNEISEKSEIFDDQFSVERPDGSNFTLKIRSTKLEDSAMYFCASTPANTQYFGPGTRLTVL.

This clonotype was counted only a few times. The rearrangement links TRBV6-6 to TRBJ2-5; maybe TRBD1 (6 bases). Per the germline V gene, CDR1 is MNHNY and CDR2 is SVGAGI (reference sequence). The CDR3 loop spans 14 amino acids. V lost 7 bases and J 1 base, leaving 13 bases between the germline ends. CDR3 loop: CASTRTAAQETQYF. The DNA for the CDR3 is TGTGCCAGCACCAGGACAGCAGCCCAAGAGACCCAGTACTTC.

This clonotype was counted between two and nine times. CDR3 in amino acids: CASSQGTPSAHEQYF. The CDR3 coding sequence is TGTGCCAGCAGCCAAGGGACCCCCTCAGCCCACGAGCAGTACTTC. The V gene is TRBV14, the J gene TRBJ2-7, with D hard to call. This CDR3 contains 15 residues. Germline values: CDR1 SGHDN, CDR2 FVKESK. V dropped 1 base and J dropped 5 bases, with 15 bases sitting between them.

The genes are TRBV20-1 and TRBJ2-7, with 9 bases aligning to TRBD2. The germline gives CDR1 DFQATT, CDR2 SNEGSKA (reference sequence). V dropped 3 bases and J dropped 6; count of bases not matched to a gene: 12. The CDR3 sequence is 15 residues long. CDR3 nucleotide sequence: TGCAGTGCTAGTGCCGATGCGGGGGGGCTTAGCGAGCAGTACTTC. The encoded protein is CSASADAGGLSEQYF.

A remark on this clonotype: One end of the junction fails to match germline, which may point to a read error. The rearrangement uses TRBV5-1 and TRBJ1-5; D may be TRBD1 (5 bases). Germline V gene sequence: CDR1 SGHRS, CDR2 YFSETQ. The CDR3 is made up of 10 amino acids. CDR3 loop: CVSNRRPQHF. The CDR3 region has the DNA TGCGTCAGCAACAGGAGGCCCCAGCATTTT.

For this clonotype: The junction differs from germline at one of its ends, possibly a read error. V gene TRBV9 combines with J gene TRBJ2-5, with 10 bases fitting TRBD2. CDR3 length: 15 residues. Germline V gene lookup returns CDR1 SGDLS and CDR2 YYNGEE. CDR3 loop: CTSSVEASGGETQYF. The CDR3 DNA reads TGTACCAGCAGCGTAGAGGCTAGCGGGGGAGAGACCCAGTACTTC.

This clonotype was counted many times. The chain recombines TRBV27 with TRBJ2-3; TRBD1 is a possible D gene (6 bases). Germline V gene lookup returns CDR1 MNHEY and CDR2 SMNVEV (reference sequence). The CDR3 is 15 amino acids. The V end lost 5 bases, the J end lost 1 base, and 13 bases lay between the germline ends. The CDR3 sequence: CASSPYRTGTDTQYF. CDR3 coding DNA: TGTGCCAGCAGTCCCTACCGGACAGGCACAGATACGCAGTATTTT.

This clonotype was found many times. The gene calls are TRBV20-1 and TRBJ1-5; the D gene is possibly TRBD1 (5 bases). This CDR3 comprises 13 residues. Germline V gives CDR1 DFQATT, CDR2 SNEGSKA (reference sequence). Deletions cut 6 bases from V and 7 bases from J, with 16 bases between. The CDR3 nucleotides are TGCAGTGCAACCAATCAGGGTAAACAGCCCCAGCATTTT. This encodes CSATNQGKQPQHF.

This clonotype showed up many times. The chain carries TRBV24-1 and TRBJ2-3, with 12 bases that match TRBD1. From germline, CDR1 is KGHDR and CDR2 SFDVKD. This CDR3 has 17 residues. The ends lost 3 bases at V and 5 bases at J; junction bases unmatched: 8. This chain's CDR3 is CATSDPRDRGLGDTQYF. The CDR3, as DNA: TGTGCCACCAGTGATCCCCGGGACAGGGGGCTTGGAGATACGCAGTATTTT.

The chain links TRBV20-1 to TRBJ2-3; D not resolved. Germline V gives CDR1 DFQATT, CDR2 SNEGSKA (reference sequence). The CDR3 is 14 residues long. Trimming cost V 0 bases and J 4 bases, with 11 bases left between them. This CDR3 is CSARDTLGADTQYF. The CDR3 DNA reads as TGCAGTGCTAGAGATACCCTAGGTGCAGATACGCAGTATTTT.